This entry lists 18 T cell receptor beta chains sequenced from one sample in a study of control samples from healthy donors and cancer patients. TCRdb's copy holds only in-frame clones and misses some; the assay was immunoSEQ multiplex PCR. The repertoire has approximately 130,000 clones, 87% of them found once; the top ten carry about 8.7%. Sequenced: blood. The receptor source for this set is a man aged 40-49 years in good health.

The rearrangement joins TRBV6-5 to TRBJ2-2, with TRBD1 identical over 7 bases. Germline V gives CDR1 MNHEY, CDR2 SVGAGI. This CDR3 has 15 amino acids. V was clipped by 5 bases and J by 3 bases; unmatched bases: 6. The CDR3 protein is CASSKGTGDTGELFF. CDR3 DNA: TGTGCCAGCAGTAAGGGTACAGGGGACACCGGGGAGCTGTTTTTT.

This sequence joins TRBV4-1 and TRBJ2-7; no clear D. Trimming took 1 base from V and 3 from J, leaving 7 bases between them. Germline-derived CDR1 and CDR2 are MGHRA and YSYEKL. The CDR3 spans 13 residues. The CDR3 bases are TGCGCCAGCAGCCAAGTGGGCCTCTACGAGCAGTACTTC. It yields the protein CASSQVGLYEQYF.

This chain uses TRBV19 with TRBJ1-1; 11 bases fit TRBD1. Germline V CDR1 and CDR2: LNHDA, SQIVND (reference sequence). V shed 3 bases and J 1 base; nucleotides not matched to a gene: 10. This CDR3 has 18 amino acids. CDR3 DNA: TGTGCCAGTAGTATCGGACAGGGGGCTCTAAGGGGGAACACTGAAGCTTTCTTT. Encoded protein: CASSIGQGALRGNTEAFF. Variable domain in full (rest from reference TRBV19 and TRBJ1-1): DGGITQSPKYLFRKEGQNVTLSCEQNLNHDAMYWYRQDPGQGLRLIYYSQIVNDFQKGDIAEGYSVSREKKESFPLTVTSAQKNPTAFYLCASSIGQGALRGNTEAFFGQGTRLTVV.

CDR3 nucleotides: TGTGCCAGCAGCCAGAAGGGGACAGGAGAACGGAACACTGAAGCTTTCTTT. Translating gives CASSQKGTGERNTEAFF. This chain joins TRBV4-2 and TRBJ1-1, with TRBD1 matching over 8 bases. The trim removed 3 bases at V and 1 base at J, leaving 10 bases unmatched. The germline V gene has CDR1 LGHNA and CDR2 YNFKEQ. The CDR3 length is 17 residues.

The J gene is TRBJ2-3, the V gene TRBV3-1 (or the pseudogene TRBV3-2), with TRBD1 identical over 9 bases. The J segment lost 10 bases and the V segment lost 1 base, leaving 12 bases of the junction unmatched. The CDR3 totals 16 residues. Germline lookup yields CDR1 LGHDT and CDR2 YNNKEL (reference sequence). The CDR3 DNA sequence: TGTGCCAGCAGCCAAGGTGTGGGGACAGGGTCATTTGCGCAGTATTTT. This codes for CASSQGVGTGSFAQYF.

The rearrangement joins TRBV25-1 to TRBJ1-2, with D unclear. V lost 4 bases, J lost 8 bases, and 8 bases lay in between. The CDR3 contains 11 residues. The germline V gene encodes CDR1 MGHDK and CDR2 SYGVNS. CDR3 in amino acids: CASSASKGYTF. CDR3 DNA sequence: TGTGCCAGCAGTGCCTCCAAGGGCTACACCTTC.

V usage is TRBV9 and J usage is TRBJ1-4; no clear D gene. Germline V CDR1 and CDR2: SGDLS, YYNGEE. V dropped 4 bases and J dropped 3 bases, with 10 bases sitting between them. The length of the CDR3 is 14 residues. The CDR3 here is CASSPPPPNEKLFF. The CDR3 bases are TGTGCCAGCAGCCCCCCGCCACCTAATGAAAAACTGTTTTTT.

This clone has just one count. The chain is built from TRBV9 and TRBJ2-5; perhaps TRBD2 as D (7 bases). The CDR3 covers 17 residues. The germline V and J ends were trimmed by 0 bases and 1 base, with 16 bases remaining between them. Germline CDR1 SGDLS, CDR2 YYNGEE. For the CDR3, the DNA is TGTGCCAGCAGCGTAGGAGGCTTGGGAGGGGGCCAAGAGACCCAGTACTTC. This translates into CASSVGGLGGGQETQYF.

The rearrangement links TRBV20-1 to TRBJ2-7, with D tentatively TRBD1 (5 bases). This CDR3 comprises 11 residues. The germline V gene encodes CDR1 DFQATT and CDR2 SNEGSKA (reference sequence). Trimming pared 5 bases from V and 3 bases from J, leaving 8 bases between. The CDR3 protein is CSAGQGYEQYF. CDR3 nucleotides: TGCAGTGCTGGACAAGGCTACGAGCAGTACTTC.

This chain links TRBV21-1 with TRBJ2-1; the table assigns TRBD1, which was not confirmed against the DNA. TRBV21-1 is a known pseudogene. This CDR3 comprises 20 residues. Here the CDR3 reads CASSKAPLDPGSGQATEQFF. CDR3 DNA sequence: TGTGCCAGCAGCAAAGCGCCCCTTGACCCTGGGAGCGGACAGGCCACTGAGCAGTTCTTC.

The chain recombines TRBV3-1 (or the pseudogene TRBV3-2) with TRBJ1-4; perhaps TRBD1 as D (5 bases). With 0 bases removed from V and 4 bases from J, the gap between germline ends came to 15 bases. The CDR3 length is 17 residues. In germline, CDR1 is LGHDT, CDR2 YNNKEL (reference sequence). The CDR3 sequence is CASSQDGQGRFNEKLFF. The CDR3 nucleotides are TGTGCCAGCAGCCAAGATGGGCAGGGACGATTTAATGAAAAACTGTTTTTT.

This clone has more than one count but fewer than ten. The chain couples TRBV6-1 to TRBJ1-1, with TRBD1 matching over 8 bases. V lost 2 bases and J lost 0; bases outside the gene matches: 2. The CDR3 extends over 15 amino acids. The germline V gene has CDR1 MNHNS and CDR2 SASEGT. CDR3 sequence: CASSEQGAMNTEAFF. DNA of the CDR3: TGTGCCAGCAGTGAACAGGGGGCTATGAACACTGAAGCTTTCTTT.

V gene TRBV7-8 combines with J gene TRBJ2-3; D remains unclear. Germline CDR1 and CDR2: SGHVS and FQNEAQ. Trimming shortened V by 6 bases and J by 8 bases, and 18 bases separated the two germline ends. This CDR3 has 14 residues. In DNA form, the CDR3 reads TGTGCCAGCAGACTTACGGGTCCTAGTTTTACGCAGTATTTT. Protein sequence: CASRLTGPSFTQYF.

The rearrangement uses TRBV6-2 or TRBV6-3 and TRBJ1-1; the D gene is possibly TRBD1 (5 bases). This CDR3 is built from 13 residues. Deletions cut 5 bases from V and 5 bases from J, with 12 bases between. CDR1 and CDR2 (germline): MNHEY, SVGEGT. CDR3 sequence: CASSKPPGTEAFF. The CDR3, as DNA: TGTGCCAGCAGTAAACCCCCAGGGACTGAAGCTTTCTTT.

The chain carries TRBV24-1 and TRBJ2-2; D assignment may be TRBD1 or TRBD2 (7 bases each). The V gene lost 1 base and the J gene lost 5 bases, with 16 bases spanning the gap. The CDR3 has 17 residues. Per germline, CDR1 KGHDR and CDR2 SFDVKD. In nucleotides, the CDR3 is TGTGCCACCAGTGATTTCAGGGGGGGCGCCAGTACCGGGGAGCTGTTTTTT. Its protein is CATSDFRGGASTGELFF.

V and J are TRBV19 and TRBJ2-5, with TRBD2 identical over 15 bases. The CDR3 consists of 15 residues. J gave up 5 bases and V 9 bases, and 7 bases lay outside the gene matches. The germline V gene encodes CDR1 LNHDA and CDR2 SQIVND (reference sequence). CDR3 amino acids: CASRTSGGAWETQYF. CDR3 sequence (DNA): TGTGCCAGCCGGACTAGCGGGGGGGCTTGGGAGACCCAGTACTTC.

This chain links TRBV6-4 with TRBJ2-3; weak D call: TRBD2 (6 bases). Germline V CDR1 and CDR2: MRHNA, SNTAGT. With 6 bases removed from V and 2 bases from J, the gap between germline ends came to 12 bases. The CDR3 loop spans 14 amino acids. The CDR3 DNA follows: TGTGCCAGCAGCTTAGGGACTCCCACAGATACGCAGTATTTT. This sequence encodes CASSLGTPTDTQYF.

The rearrangement links TRBV11-3 to TRBJ2-1; 9 bases align to TRBD2. CDR1 is SGHNT, CDR2 YENEEA, per germline. The CDR3 sequence is 15 residues long. The V segment lost 3 bases and the J segment 2 bases; nucleotides outside the gene matches: 2. In nucleotides, the CDR3 is TGTGCCAGCAGCTTCCGCGGGGGGGCCTACAATGAGCAGTTCTTC. This gives the protein CASSFRGGAYNEQFF.